This TCR beta chain was sequenced in a study of blood T cell repertoires in COVID-19. Authors' methods: Estimated nucleated cell counts came from reference gene primer amplification. Assay used: immunoSEQ multiplex PCR; TCRdb lists only in-frame clones, some missing. V, J and clone size were drawn from that table, and D and trimming were deduced from the DNA. The sample contains about 140,000 clones, 85% to 90% of which appear only once. The junction had 13 bases not matched to a gene; V was cut back by 5 bases and J by 6 bases. The germline CDR1 and CDR2 sequences are SGHKS and YYEKEE (reference sequence). There are 15 residues in the CDR3.

The sequenced sample was peripheral blood. The chain is built from TRBV5-5 and TRBJ1-2; 7 bases map to TRBD1. The sequence was collected from a woman in her sixties or seventies with acute or convalescent COVID-19. The CDR3 sequence is CASRLSAGTAHGYTF. The CDR3 DNA follows: TGTGCCAGCAGATTATCGGCCGGGACAGCCCATGGCTACACCTTC.